This TCR beta chain was retrieved from a study of immune cell composition in non-small cell lung cancer. General observations from the study: Tumour-reactive clones were not shown to match dominant in vivo tumour clones. Top 10 clone scores and clonality were higher in squamous than adenocarcinoma.

Note on this clone: Its antigen remains unidentified.

There are 11 residues in the CDR3. The V end was cut by 5 bases, the J end by 6 bases, with 7 bases between. The germline V gene encodes CDR1 MNHEY and CDR2 SVGAGI. Profiled with immunoSEQ multiplex PCR; TCRdb holds only in-frame clones, not every one. Of about 7,600 clones listed, around four fifths are singletons. The sequence derives from a human donor with non-small cell lung cancer. The sample consisted of lung tumor tissue. This chain joins TRBV6-5 and TRBJ1-2; D gene uncertain. As DNA, the CDR3 is TGTGCCAGCAGTGAATTGGATGGCTACACCTTC. It codes for CASSELDGYTF.